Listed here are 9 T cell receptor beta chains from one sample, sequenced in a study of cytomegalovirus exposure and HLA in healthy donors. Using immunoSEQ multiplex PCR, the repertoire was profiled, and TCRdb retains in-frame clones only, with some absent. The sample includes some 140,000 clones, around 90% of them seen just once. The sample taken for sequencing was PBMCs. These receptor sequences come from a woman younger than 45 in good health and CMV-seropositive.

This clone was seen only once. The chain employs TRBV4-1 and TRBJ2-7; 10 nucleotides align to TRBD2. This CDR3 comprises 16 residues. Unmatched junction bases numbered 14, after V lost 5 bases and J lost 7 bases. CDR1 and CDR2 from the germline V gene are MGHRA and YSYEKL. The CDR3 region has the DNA TGCGCCAGCAGCTCGACCCAGCGGGAGGGATGGGAAGAGCAGTACTTC. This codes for CASSSTQREGWEEQYF.

The CDR3 reads CASSLGGPGETQYF. CDR3 in DNA: TGCGCCAGCAGCTTGGGGGGGCCGGGAGAGACCCAGTACTTC. V is TRBV5-1 and J is TRBJ2-5; the D gene is possibly TRBD1 (6 bases). V lost 0 bases to trimming and J lost 4 bases, with 10 bases between them. Per the germline V gene, CDR1 is SGHRS and CDR2 is YFSETQ. There are 14 residues in the CDR3.

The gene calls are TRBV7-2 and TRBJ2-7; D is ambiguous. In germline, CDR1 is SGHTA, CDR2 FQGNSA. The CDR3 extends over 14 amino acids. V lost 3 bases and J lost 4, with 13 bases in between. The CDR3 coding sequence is TGTGCCAGCAGCTTTTCTGGGCTGGGTTACGAGCAGTACTTC. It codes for CASSFSGLGYEQYF.

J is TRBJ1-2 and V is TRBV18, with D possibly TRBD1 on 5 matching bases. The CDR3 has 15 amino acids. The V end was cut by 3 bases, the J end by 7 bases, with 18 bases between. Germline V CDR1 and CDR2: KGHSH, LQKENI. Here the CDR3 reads CASSPEAGPTGGYTF. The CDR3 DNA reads TGTGCCAGCTCACCGGAGGCGGGGCCCACCGGTGGCTACACCTTC.

The CDR3 DNA is TGTGCCAGCAGGGGAGAACGGGGATCCCCTTACGAGCAGTACTTC. Amino acids: CASRGERGSPYEQYF. This chain uses TRBV6-1 with TRBJ2-7, with D possibly matching TRBD2 (5 bases). This CDR3 spans 15 amino acids. From germline, CDR1 is MNHNS and CDR2 SASEGT. With 6 bases removed from V and 4 bases from J, the gap between germline ends came to 19 bases.

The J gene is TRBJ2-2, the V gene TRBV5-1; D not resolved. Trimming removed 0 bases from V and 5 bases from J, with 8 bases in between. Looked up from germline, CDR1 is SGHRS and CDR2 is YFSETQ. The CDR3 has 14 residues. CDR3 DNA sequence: TGCGCCAGCAGCTTGGACAGTTTTACCGGGGAGCTGTTTTTT. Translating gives CASSLDSFTGELFF. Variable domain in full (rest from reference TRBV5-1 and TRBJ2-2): KAGVTQTPRYLIKTRGQQVTLSCSPISGHRSVSWYQQTPGQGLQFLFEYFSETQRNKGNFPGRFSGRQFSNSRSEMNVSTLELGDSALYLCASSLDSFTGELFFGEGSRLTVL.

The CDR3 is CASSQPGRGYEQYF. For the CDR3, the DNA is TGCGCCAGCAGCCAACCCGGGAGGGGATACGAGCAGTACTTC. The chain combines TRBV4-1 with TRBJ2-7, with TRBD2 matching 8 bases. Germline assignment: CDR1 MGHRA and CDR2 YSYEKL. The CDR3 is 14 residues long. Germline trimming cut 2 bases from V and 4 bases from J; bases unmatched to any gene: 4.

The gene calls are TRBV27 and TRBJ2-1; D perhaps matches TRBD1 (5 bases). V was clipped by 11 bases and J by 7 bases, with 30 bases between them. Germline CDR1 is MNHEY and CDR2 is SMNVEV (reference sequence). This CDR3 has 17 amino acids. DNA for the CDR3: TGTGCCGGTCTGAACCTGGGGCACGGACCCAAGGGGAATGAGCAGTTCTTC. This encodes CAGLNLGHGPKGNEQFF.

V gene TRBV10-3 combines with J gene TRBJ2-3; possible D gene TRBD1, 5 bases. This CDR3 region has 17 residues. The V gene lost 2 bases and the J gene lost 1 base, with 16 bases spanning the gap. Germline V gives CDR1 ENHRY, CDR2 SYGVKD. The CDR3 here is CAISERTYSFGTDTQYF. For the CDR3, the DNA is TGTGCCATCAGTGAGAGGACATACTCATTCGGCACAGATACGCAGTATTTT.